The 6 T cell receptor beta chains given below trace back to one sample, sequenced in a study of T cell responses to AZD1222 COVID-19 vaccine. Measured with immunoSEQ multiplex PCR; TCRdb has only the in-frame clones, and not every one. Among roughly 160,000 clones listed, over 75% were seen once. Material: peripheral blood, obtained on day 0 of AZD1222 vaccination. These receptors originate from an adult in good health.

This clone has more than one count but fewer than ten. This chain uses TRBV19 with TRBJ1-2; D might be TRBD1 (5 bases). The CDR3 length is 15 residues. CDR1 and CDR2 from the germline V gene are LNHDA and SQIVND (reference sequence). Trimming shortened V by 3 bases and J by 4 bases, and 15 bases separated the two germline ends. The CDR3 bases are TGTGCCAGTAGTATGGCCGCTGGGGGGACCTATGGCTACACCTTC. It codes for CASSMAAGGTYGYTF.

This chain uses TRBV28 with TRBJ1-6, with D uncertain. Trimming removed 3 bases at V and 0 bases at J, with 9 bases between. This CDR3 has 16 residues. CDR1 MDHEN and CDR2 SYDVKM come from the germline V gene. The CDR3 protein is CASSFAHGSYNSPLHF. CDR3 DNA: TGTGCCAGCAGTTTTGCCCATGGCTCCTATAATTCACCCCTCCACTTT.

This clone was detected only once. The gene calls are TRBV12-5 and TRBJ2-2, with TRBD1 as a possible D gene (5 bases). Trimming took 5 bases from V and 7 from J, leaving 8 bases between them. CDR1 and CDR2 from the germline V gene are LGHNT and FRNRAP. The CDR3 sequence is 12 residues long. This CDR3 reads CASGQGFGELFF. The CDR3 DNA reads as TGTGCTAGTGGTCAGGGATTCGGGGAGCTGTTTTTT.

The J gene is TRBJ1-2, the V gene TRBV6-2 or TRBV6-3; D is possibly TRBD1 (5 bases). V was pared by 1 base and J by 6 bases, with 24 bases between. Per the germline V gene, CDR1 is MNHEY and CDR2 is SVGEGT. CDR3 length: 18 amino acids. The CDR3 coding sequence is TGTGCCAGCAGTTACTATTCGCCGGGGGATTCCAGGGACGATGGCTACACCTTC. It is translated as CASSYYSPGDSRDDGYTF.

This clone was seen just once. The J gene is TRBJ2-6, the V gene TRBV11-3; TRBD1 agrees at 11 bases. The length of the CDR3 is 17 residues. V shed 5 bases, J shed 4 bases, and the junction held 7 bases outside the gene matches. In germline, CDR1 is SGHNT, CDR2 YENEEA. CDR3 sequence: CASSQGQGDPGANVLTF. CDR3 DNA sequence: TGTGCCAGCAGCCAGGGACAGGGGGATCCGGGGGCCAACGTCCTGACTTTC. Together with reference TRBV11-3 and TRBJ2-6, the CDR3 gives the full variable domain: EAGVVQSPRYKIIEKKQPVAFWCNPISGHNTLYWYLQNLGQGPELLIRYENEEAVDDSQLPKDRFSAERLKGVDSTLKIQPAELGDSAVYLCASSQGQGDPGANVLTFGAGSRLTVL.

The rearrangement joins TRBV30 to TRBJ2-3; 8 nucleotides line up with TRBD2. The V gene's germline CDR1 is GTSNPN and CDR2 SVGIG (reference sequence). Trimming cost V 4 bases and J 1 base; bases outside gene matches: 7. This CDR3 is 15 amino acids long. The CDR3 sequence: CAWNRGGPGTDTQYF. CDR3 in DNA: TGTGCCTGGAACCGGGGGGGGCCCGGCACAGATACGCAGTATTTT.